Given below is one T cell receptor (beta chain) in context. These data belong to a study of blood T cell repertoires in COVID-19. Across the whole study: Researchers got acute and convalescent COVID-19 samples from the United States, Italy and Spain. T cells, B-cell-depleted T cells, or PBMCs supplied cDNA or gDNA.

In the original workflow: Amplification of reference gene primers provided the estimated nucleated cell counts. The protocol was immunoSEQ multiplex PCR, while the TCRdb copy is restricted to in-frame clones and leaves out a portion. V, J and clone size were drawn from that table, and D and trimming were deduced from the DNA. Of tens of thousands of clones in the sample, 75% to 90% were seen once. The CDR3 spans 14 residues. The V end was cut by 4 bases, the J end by 1 base, with 10 bases between. Germline lookup yields CDR1 LNHNV and CDR2 YYDKDF (reference sequence). This clonotype originated in a man aged 65 to 85 with active or convalescent COVID-19. V gene TRBV15 combines with J gene TRBJ1-1, with D uncertain. The sequenced sample was peripheral blood. CDR3 DNA sequence: TGTGCCACCAGCAACCCTACAGAGAACACTGAAGCTTTCTTT. It specifies CATSNPTENTEAFF.